This TCR beta chain was recorded in a study of blood T cell repertoires in COVID-19. Clones were sequenced by immunoSEQ multiplex PCR, and TCRdb holds only the in-frame ones, with some missing. Of fewer than 350,000 clones in the sample, roughly 79% were seen once. The V gene end was trimmed by 6 bases and the J gene end by 4 bases; junction bases not matched to a gene: 5. The CDR3 length is 15 residues. The germline CDR1 and CDR2 sequences are LNHDA and SQIVND (reference sequence). This clone showed up just once. The chain couples TRBV19 to TRBJ1-3; TRBD1 matches at 11 bases. The receptor was derived from a woman aged 55-69 years with active or convalescent COVID-19. The sequencing input was peripheral blood. CDR3 nucleotides: TGTGCCAGTAGCCAGGGACAGGGGGTCGGAAACACCATATATTTT. The encoded protein is CASSQGQGVGNTIYF.